This T cell receptor (beta chain) was identified in a study of long-term antiretroviral therapy in people with HIV. Overall study findings and caveats: Viral resistance, ART adherence and therapy changes all lacked available data. Even long-term ART left TRB diversity below transplant donor controls, despite gains.

Sampling of each donor yielded at least one pre-ART PBMC sample and at least two post-ART PBMC samples. Specimens retained about 1-10 million cryopreserved PBMC preceding DNA extraction. The CDR3 is 14 residues long. V lost 5 bases, J lost 6 bases, and 5 bases stayed unmatched. Germline CDR1 is SGHTA and CDR2 is FQGNSA. This clone was recorded only once. Its antigen is currently unknown. Version v3.0 of the immunoSEQ assay was performed at survey level. Libraries were prepared by immunoSEQ multiplex PCR; TCRdb keeps only in-frame clonotypes and omits some of them. The table has approximately 18,000 clones, about three quarters seen once.

The chain employs TRBV7-2 and TRBJ2-3, with TRBD2 matching over 10 bases. The sample consisted of unsorted PBMCs, taken less than 2.2 years before starting antiretroviral therapy. The clonotype comes from a man aged 25 to 40 with HIV. The CDR3 loop is CASSPLAGVDTQYF. The CDR3 nucleotides read TGTGCCAGCAGCCCGCTAGCGGGAGTCGATACGCAGTATTTT.